Each of the 5 T cell receptor beta chains below was sequenced from the same sample in a study of blood T cell repertoires in COVID-19 (dated by TCRdb to about 2020). Library generation was performed with the immunoSEQ multiplex PCR assay. In its TCRdb copy, this immuneACCESS table keeps in-frame sequences only and misses some clones. Where compared with another copy, unresolved V genes explain less than half of these, and the others have no known cause. The sample table shows 90,000 to 120,000 clones, and about 86% are seen once. The ten most abundant clones make up approximately 2.5% of the sample. Sequencing was done on a sample of PBMCs or T cells enriched from blood (not recorded which). The source of these receptors is a woman aged 50 to 60 who had recovered from COVID-19.

V and J are TRBV9 and TRBJ2-1; weak D call: TRBD2 (7 bases). The germline V gene has CDR1 SGDLS and CDR2 YYNGEE. Trimming left V 3 bases short and J 4 bases short, with 20 bases between. The CDR3 contains 17 residues. This chain's CDR3 is CASSEDPRGAGYNEQFF. The CDR3 DNA sequence: TGTGCCAGCAGCGAGGACCCCCGGGGGGCCGGATACAATGAGCAGTTCTTC.

The V and J genes are TRBV11-2 and TRBJ2-5; 14 bases fit TRBD2. Germline-derived CDR1 and CDR2 are SGHAT and FQNNGV. CDR3 length equals 15 residues. With V trimmed by 7 bases and J by 5 bases, 6 bases remained unmatched. Here the CDR3 DNA reads TGTGCCAGCACCAGGACTAGCGGGGGGTTTGAGACCCAGTACTTC. Translation: CASTRTSGGFETQYF.

This chain links TRBV14 with TRBJ2-5, with a weak D call TRBD2 (6 bases). Germline values: CDR1 SGHDN, CDR2 FVKESK. The germline V and J ends were trimmed by 4 bases and 5 bases, with 17 bases remaining between them. The length of the CDR3 is 15 residues. CDR3 residues: CASSLRGGAGETQYF. The CDR3 nucleotides read TGTGCCAGCAGCCTTCGCGGAGGGGCAGGGGAGACCCAGTACTTC.

This clone was detected a few times. This chain joins TRBV7-3 and TRBJ1-3; D is unclear. CDR3 length: 16 amino acids. The germline gives CDR1 SGHTA, CDR2 FQGTGA. Between the trimmed V and J ends, which lost 0 bases and 0 bases, there was a span of 9 bases. The CDR3 region is CASSLTVPNSGNTIYF. The CDR3 nucleotides read TGTGCCAGCAGCTTAACTGTCCCTAACTCTGGAAACACCATATATTTT.

This clone was counted between two and nine times. This sequence joins TRBV18 and TRBJ1-5, with a tentative D call TRBD1 (6 bases). The CDR3 covers 16 residues. V lost 0 bases and J lost 8, with 17 bases in between. CDR1 and CDR2 from the germline V gene are KGHSH and LQKENI. For the CDR3, the DNA is TGTGCCAGCTCACCACCTGGCGGGGGCCAAACGAAGCCCCAGCATTTT. This translates into CASSPPGGGQTKPQHF.